The clone carrying this TCR beta chain showed up many times. Its antigen is not known. TCRdb called the RACE reads again in MiXCR, with one record for every CDR3 protein. The sample consists of approximately 40,000 distinct CDR3 sequences, less than 3.5% of them appearing once. As to time point: patch test 2, 6 weeks after DPC sensitization. Treatment indicated: therapeutic diphenylcyclopropenone sensitization with weekly scalp DPC. The CDR3 has 15 residues. V shed 5 bases and J 4 bases; nucleotides not matched to a gene: 8. The germline V gene has CDR1 DFQATT and CDR2 SNEGSKA (reference sequence). The data were obtained in a study of human T cells and chemical hapten exposure. Whole-study findings and limits: High-frequency TCRs, those above 1 in 1000, stayed the same after DPC sensitization. Because all patients had alopecia, their immune responses might differ from healthy ones.

The source was whole blood, collected in connection with sensitization to the hapten diphenylcyclopropenone (DPC). The clonotype was recovered from a man in his forties or fifties with alopecia areata. Some clones in this sample may be carry-over from other donors' samples. This chain connects TRBV20-1 to TRBJ2-1; 10 positions match TRBD2. CDR3 residues: CSAQPPSGRYNEQFF. CDR3 in DNA: TGCAGTGCTCAACCCCCTAGCGGGAGATACAATGAGCAGTTCTTC.